Following are 13 T cell receptor beta chains from one sample sequenced in a study of blood T cell repertoires in COVID-19 (dated by TCRdb to the early 2020s). The protocol used for the library was the immunoSEQ multiplex PCR assay. As stored in TCRdb, this immuneACCESS dataset retains in-frame rearrangements with V and J assigned. A fraction of the clones does not appear; measured against another copy, unresolved V genes explain less than half of the discrepancy, and the remainder lacks a known reason. This sample is represented by under 200,000 clones; under 90% of them were singletons. The biggest ten clones account for more than 5.5% of the sample. The specimen sequenced was PBMCs or T cells enriched from blood (not recorded which). The receptors stem from a man aged 50-60 years who had recovered from COVID-19.

This clone appeared a few times. J is TRBJ1-2 and V is TRBV5-1; 8 positions agree with TRBD1. The CDR3 consists of 15 residues. CDR1 and CDR2 from the germline V gene are SGHRS and YFSETQ. The V segment lost 0 bases and the J segment 8 bases; nucleotides outside the gene matches: 9. The CDR3 coding sequence is TGCGCCAGCAGCTTGGGGACAGGGCCCCCTGGAGGCTACACCTTC. Its protein product is CASSLGTGPPGGYTF.

V usage is TRBV19 and J usage is TRBJ1-6, with 11 bases aligning to TRBD1. From germline, CDR1 is LNHDA and CDR2 SQIVND (reference sequence). The V gene end was trimmed by 3 bases and the J gene end by 6 bases; junction bases not matched to a gene: 1. The CDR3 consists of 15 residues. The CDR3 is CASSMGQGVNSPLHF. The CDR3 coding sequence is TGTGCCAGTAGTATGGGACAGGGGGTTAATTCACCCCTCCACTTT.

The CDR3 DNA reads as TGTGCCAGCTCGTTTAGACTTGAAGGCAAGACCCAGTACTTC. Protein: CASSFRLEGKTQYF. The J gene is TRBJ2-5, the V gene TRBV27; D call uncertain. V was pared by 8 bases and J by 6 bases, with 19 bases between. CDR1 and CDR2 from the germline V gene are MNHEY and SMNVEV (reference sequence). This CDR3 has 14 residues.

The chain combines TRBV3-1 (or the pseudogene TRBV3-2) with TRBJ1-1; D possibly corresponds to TRBD1 (6 bases). The V gene's germline CDR1 is LGHDT and CDR2 YNNKEL (reference sequence). This CDR3 region has 15 residues. V gave up 0 bases and J gave up 4 bases, with 12 bases separating them. The CDR3 is CASSQDVSGATEAFF. CDR3 DNA: TGTGCCAGCAGCCAAGATGTTTCAGGGGCCACTGAAGCTTTCTTT.

V and J are TRBV5-8 and TRBJ1-2; the D gene is possibly TRBD1 (6 bases). The germline gives CDR1 SGHTS, CDR2 YDEGEE. V gave up 1 base and J gave up 4 bases, with 14 bases separating them. The CDR3 covers 15 residues. CDR3 loop: CASSLRQGFGYGYTF. In DNA form, the CDR3 reads TGTGCCAGCAGCTTGCGCCAGGGGTTTGGCTATGGCTACACCTTC.

The gene calls are TRBV6-5 and TRBJ1-5, with 8 bases lining up with TRBD1. This CDR3 comprises 14 residues. The trim removed 4 bases at V and 6 bases at J, leaving 5 bases unmatched. Per germline, CDR1 MNHEY and CDR2 SVGAGI. As DNA, the CDR3 is TGTGCCAGCAGTTTCGGACAGGGAAGTCAGCCCCAGCATTTT. Translating gives CASSFGQGSQPQHF.

This chain uses TRBV30 with TRBJ1-6; TRBD1 is a possible D gene (6 bases). CDR3 length equals 14 residues. Looked up from germline, CDR1 is GTSNPN and CDR2 is SVGIG (reference sequence). Trimming took off 0 bases at V and 4 bases at J, with 7 bases between the two ends. The DNA of the CDR3 is TGTGCCTGGAGTGTAGGACAGTATAATTCACCCCTCCACTTT. The encoded protein is CAWSVGQYNSPLHF.

This rearrangement joins TRBV18 to TRBJ2-4, with D maybe TRBD1 (6 bases). V lost 0 bases and J 0 bases, leaving 9 bases between the germline ends. The CDR3 has 16 amino acids. Germline V gene lookup returns CDR1 KGHSH and CDR2 LQKENI. CDR3 sequence (DNA): TGTGCCAGCTCACCACCGGGGACATTAGCCAAAAACATTCAGTACTTC. As protein: CASSPPGTLAKNIQYF.

This clone appeared once. The rearrangement uses TRBV4-3 and TRBJ1-2, with a possible D match to TRBD1 (5 bases). V lost 0 bases and J lost 2, with 16 bases in between. The CDR3 sequence is 17 residues long. Germline lookup yields CDR1 LGHNA and CDR2 YSLEER. Here the CDR3 reads CASSQETRVQWNYGYTF. The DNA for the CDR3 is TGCGCCAGCAGCCAAGAAACCAGGGTACAATGGAACTATGGCTACACCTTC.

This chain connects TRBV7-9 to TRBJ2-6; D remains ambiguous. V shed 5 bases and J shed 2 bases, with 7 bases lying between them. Germline V lookup: CDR1 SEHNR, CDR2 FQNEAQ (reference sequence). The CDR3 runs to 14 residues. As DNA, the CDR3 is TGTGCCAGCAGCCTAACCCCTGGGGCCAACGTCCTGACTTTC. Amino acid sequence: CASSLTPGANVLTF.

The rearrangement links TRBV10-3 to TRBJ1-6, with 8 bases that match TRBD1. Germline values: CDR1 ENHRY, CDR2 SYGVKD. V dropped 7 bases and J dropped 10; count of bases not matched to a gene: 3. The CDR3 is 12 residues long. CDR3 in amino acids: CAIKGQDSPLHF. The CDR3 bases are TGTGCCATCAAGGGACAGGACTCACCCCTCCACTTT.

The CDR3 protein is CASSEFQGADQPQHF. CDR3 nucleotides: TGTGCCAGCAGTGAGTTTCAGGGGGCGGATCAGCCCCAGCATTTT. The V and J genes are TRBV6-4 and TRBJ1-5, with TRBD1 matching 8 bases. CDR1 and CDR2 from the germline V gene are MRHNA and SNTAGT. The CDR3 runs to 15 residues. After removal of 3 bases from V and 5 bases from J, the junction contained 6 bases not matched to a gene.

V is TRBV3-1 (or the pseudogene TRBV3-2) and J is TRBJ2-5, with TRBD2 matching over 16 bases. Germline CDR1 and CDR2: LGHDT and YNNKEL (reference sequence). The CDR3 runs to 16 residues. The trim removed 4 bases at V and 5 bases at J, leaving 4 bases unmatched. Written as DNA, the CDR3 is TGTGCCAGCAGCCGGGGACTAGCGGGGGGGCCGGAGACCCAGTACTTC. This encodes CASSRGLAGGPETQYF.